The 15 T cell receptor beta chains below come from one sample, sequenced in a study of identical twins. TCRdb used MiXCR to reprocess the 5' RACE reads, holding one entry per CDR3 protein. The table shows roughly 630,000 distinct CDR3 sequences, with 7.1% occurring only once. This same sample was also part of a study on yellow fever vaccine responses in identical twins.

Sequenced material: PBMCs. Source of these receptors: a woman under 30 in good health.

This clonotype turned up a few times. The chain carries TRBV7-7 and TRBJ2-2; the D is unclear. Germline assignment: CDR1 SSHAT and CDR2 FNYEAQ (reference sequence). This CDR3 region has 15 residues. V shed 7 bases and J shed 3 bases, with 15 bases lying between them. Here the CDR3 DNA reads TGTGCCAGCAAAGCTACCGTGGCCGACACCGGGGAGCTGTTTTTT. It specifies CASKATVADTGELFF.

V usage is TRBV2 and J usage is TRBJ2-3; the D is unclear. The V and J ends lost 8 bases and 4 bases respectively, with 19 bases between them. The CDR3 length is 15 residues. Germline CDR1 and CDR2: SNHLY and FYNNEI. The DNA of the CDR3 is TGTGCCAGCGGCGCCGGGTTCAACCTCCCAGATACGCAGTATTTT. Amino acid sequence: CASGAGFNLPDTQYF. The full variable domain, in which reference TRBV2 and TRBJ2-3 provide the parts outside the CDR3, is EPEVTQTPSHQVTQMGQEVILRCVPISNHLYFYWYRQILGQKVEFLVSFYNNEISEKSEIFDDQFSVERPDGSNFTLKIRSTKLEDSAMYFCASGAGFNLPDTQYFGPGTRLTVL.

Concerning this clonotype: Possible read error: a much larger clone is one base away. This chain uses TRBV12-3 or TRBV12-4 with TRBJ2-1; 9 bases are shared with TRBD2. The CDR3 is 17 residues long. Trimming at V came to 7 bases and at J to 1 base, leaving 11 bases not matched to a gene. The CDR3 loop is CASTLRAGGLSYNEQFF. As DNA, the CDR3 is TGTGCCAGCACTCTTCGTGCGGGAGGGCTTTCCTACAATGAGCAGTTCTTC.

The chain joins TRBV14 to TRBJ2-1, with D unresolved. CDR3 size: 16 residues. The V end was cut by 1 base, the J end by 0 bases, with 10 bases between. The germline V gene encodes CDR1 SGHDN and CDR2 FVKESK. The CDR3 DNA follows: TGTGCCAGCAGCCAAGTAGGCCTGGACTCCTACAATGAGCAGTTCTTC. Its protein is CASSQVGLDSYNEQFF. The whole variable domain, remainder taken from reference TRBV14 and TRBJ2-1, is EAGVTQFPSHSVIEKGQTVTLRCDPISGHDNLYWYRRVMGKEIKFLLHFVKESKQDESGMPNNRFLAERTGGTYSTLKVQPAELEDSGVYFCASSQVGLDSYNEQFFGPGTRLTVL.

The chain couples TRBV5-1 to TRBJ2-1; maybe TRBD1 (6 bases). Trimming took off 5 bases at V and 7 bases at J, with 13 bases between the two ends. CDR3 size: 13 residues. Per the germline V gene, CDR1 is SGHRS and CDR2 is YFSETQ. CDR3 loop: CASRMDSLNEQFF. Here the CDR3 DNA reads TGCGCCAGCAGGATGGACAGCCTAAATGAGCAGTTCTTC. Full variable domain (outside the CDR3, taken from reference TRBV5-1 and TRBJ2-1): KAGVTQTPRYLIKTRGQQVTLSCSPISGHRSVSWYQQTPGQGLQFLFEYFSETQRNKGNFPGRFSGRQFSNSRSEMNVSTLELGDSALYLCASRMDSLNEQFFGPGTRLTVL.

This rearrangement joins TRBV6-1 to TRBJ1-6; D is possibly TRBD1 (6 bases). Trimming cost V 11 bases and J 4 bases, with 15 bases left between them. The CDR3 is made up of 14 amino acids. CDR1 and CDR2 (germline): MNHNS, SASEGT. The CDR3, as DNA: TGTGCCGTGCGTCCGGACAGATATAATTCACCCCTCCACTTT. This sequence encodes CAVRPDRYNSPLHF.

In this sample, this clonotype turned up many times. This chain links TRBV14 with TRBJ1-2; possibly TRBD1 for D (5 bases). Germline CDR1 SGHDN, CDR2 FVKESK. V dropped 4 bases and J dropped 4 bases, with 13 bases sitting between them. The CDR3 is 14 amino acids. CDR3 in amino acids: CASSPTRGSYGYTF. CDR3 DNA sequence: TGTGCCAGCAGCCCTACGCGGGGCAGCTATGGCTACACCTTC.

This clonotype was recorded many times. The chain combines TRBV6-1 with TRBJ2-1, with 7 bases lining up with TRBD2. The CDR3 loop spans 17 amino acids. Germline V gene sequence: CDR1 MNHNS, CDR2 SASEGT. Unmatched junction bases numbered 19, after V lost 6 bases and J lost 8 bases. In DNA, the CDR3 is TGTGCCAGCAGGACTTCGGGACTACCCTCGACGTGGGATGAGCAGTTCTTC. Residues: CASRTSGLPSTWDEQFF.

The table lists this clonotype with a few counts. This sequence joins TRBV3-1 and TRBJ2-1, with TRBD2 identical over 9 bases. Germline V CDR1 and CDR2: LGHDT, YNNKEL (reference sequence). Trimming removed 0 bases from V and 2 bases from J; junction bases left unmatched: 11. The CDR3 covers 19 residues. DNA of the CDR3: TGTGCCAGCAGCCAAGAAGGGAAGAGCGGGAGGACCACCTACAATGAGCAGTTCTTC. It is translated as CASSQEGKSGRTTYNEQFF.

This rearrangement joins TRBV7-8 to TRBJ2-3, with 8 bases fitting TRBD2. J lost 5 bases, V lost 8 bases, and 12 bases had no gene match. The V gene's germline CDR1 is SGHVS and CDR2 FQNEAQ. CDR3 length equals 15 residues. The CDR3 DNA sequence: TGTGCCAGCTCGGAAAGCGGGAGTGAGGTAGATACGCAGTATTTT. This translates into CASSESGSEVDTQYF.

This clonotype was counted between two and nine times. The chain combines TRBV20-1 with TRBJ2-3; D might be TRBD2 (5 bases). V lost 6 bases and J 6 bases, leaving 16 bases between the germline ends. The CDR3 runs 13 residues. Germline V gene data show CDR1 as DFQATT and CDR2 as SNEGSKA (reference sequence). CDR3 amino acids: CSAPILGGDTQYF. For the CDR3, the DNA is TGCAGTGCCCCCATTCTTGGCGGGGATACGCAGTATTTT.

This clonotype was picked up many times. J is TRBJ2-5 and V is TRBV20-1; D is perhaps TRBD1 (6 bases). V was shortened by 6 bases and J by 5 bases, with 16 bases between the two germline ends. This CDR3 has 13 amino acids. Per the germline V gene, CDR1 is DFQATT and CDR2 is SNEGSKA (reference sequence). In DNA form, the CDR3 reads TGCAGTGCGTCGGGCCATAGGGGGGAGACCCAGTACTTC. The encoded protein is CSASGHRGETQYF.

This clonotype was seen many times. The rearrangement uses TRBV5-1 and TRBJ2-3; 7 bases are shared with TRBD1. The V gene end was trimmed by 5 bases and the J gene end by 2 bases; junction bases not matched to a gene: 5. Germline values: CDR1 SGHRS, CDR2 YFSETQ. The CDR3 sequence is 14 residues long. The CDR3: CASRGDRLTDTQYF. The CDR3 region has the DNA TGCGCCAGCAGGGGGGACAGACTCACAGATACGCAGTATTTT.

Ten or more counts support this clonotype. The chain carries TRBV12-3 or TRBV12-4 and TRBJ2-2; 9 positions match TRBD2. V shed 3 bases and J 2 bases; nucleotides not matched to a gene: 10. The CDR3 loop spans 18 amino acids. The CDR3 sequence is CASSFPGSGSRNTGELFF. The CDR3 nucleotides read TGTGCCAGCAGTTTTCCGGGTAGCGGGAGTCGAAACACCGGGGAGCTGTTTTTT.

The chain uses TRBV6-1 and TRBJ1-2, with TRBD1 matching over 10 bases. The V segment lost 6 bases and the J segment 1 base; nucleotides outside the gene matches: 5. This CDR3 has 15 amino acids. Germline CDR1 is MNHNS and CDR2 is SASEGT. The CDR3 region is CASRGQGWNNYGYTF. The CDR3 DNA reads TGTGCCAGCAGGGGACAGGGGTGGAATAACTATGGCTACACCTTC.